These T cell receptor beta chains were read from a single sample in a study of graft-versus-host responses after intestinal transplantation. Profiled with immunoSEQ multiplex PCR; TCRdb holds only in-frame clones, not every one. The table lists about 25,000 clones, about four fifths of them singletons. These TCRs are of unknown antigen specificity. Sequences were derived from unstimulated CD8+ T cells sorted from spleen or lymph node cells, sampled before transplant. The receptors stem from a human donor who was the organ donor for an intestinal transplant. Each CDR3 is given with its conserved first and last residue. The D gene is left open where the match is weak. Some rows have no size entry. The others give once, few or many, or a class for an expanded clone.

CDR3	DNA	D	size	V	J
CASSLDERIRETQYF	TGTGCCAGCAGCTTAGACGAGCGGATTCGTGAGACCCAGTACTTC	NA	once	TRBV11-2	TRBJ2-5
CASSLPGTGNTEAFF	TGTGCCAGCAGCTTACCAGGTACAGGTAACACTGAAGCTTTCTTT	NA	NA	TRBV5-6	TRBJ1-1
CASSARGSSEQPQHF	TGTGCCAGCAGCGCGAGGGGTAGCTCCGAACAGCCCCAGCATTTT	NA	NA	TRBV9	TRBJ1-5
CASSGGADTQYF	TGTGCCAGTAGTGGGGGGGCAGATACGCAGTATTTT	TRBD2	NA	TRBV19	TRBJ2-3
CASSITQVWGNQPQHF	TGTGCCAGTAGTATAACCCAGGTATGGGGCAATCAGCCCCAGCATTTT	NA	NA	TRBV19	TRBJ1-5
CASSLTARGLDYGYTF	TGTGCCAGCAGTTTAACGGCACGGGGGCTTGACTATGGCTACACCTTC	NA	NA	TRBV27	TRBJ1-2
CAWSLGDGYTF	TGTGCCTGGAGTTTGGGTGATGGCTACACCTTC	NA	NA	TRBV30	TRBJ1-2
CASSIGTDYEQYF	TGTGCCAGTAGTATAGGTACAGATTACGAGCAGTACTTC	NA	NA	TRBV19	TRBJ2-7
CASSQDDDSYYEQYF	TGCGCCAGCAGCCAAGATGACGACTCATACTACGAGCAGTACTTC	NA	NA	TRBV4-1	TRBJ2-7
CASSLALTLFSGTADTQYF	TGTGCCAGCAGCTTAGCGCTAACCCTCTTTAGCGGGACGGCAGATACGCAGTATTTT	TRBD2	few	TRBV7-2	TRBJ2-3